Following are 11 T cell receptor beta chains from one sample sequenced in a study of cytomegalovirus exposure and HLA in healthy donors. The PCR ran on 60 Vbeta and 13 Jbeta primers. Here immunoSEQ multiplex PCR was the method, and the copy in TCRdb shows in-frame clones only, minus some. The sample includes more than 95,000 clones, over 8% of them seen just once. Sequencing was carried out using PBMCs. The receptors originated from a man younger than 45 in good health and CMV-seronegative.

This clone has more than one count but fewer than ten. The chain is built from TRBV13 and TRBJ1-3; D might be TRBD1 (5 bases). Trimming cost V 8 bases and J 0 bases, with 17 bases left between them. The CDR3 covers 16 residues. Germline assignment: CDR1 PRHDT and CDR2 FYEKMQ (reference sequence). The chain's CDR3 is CASVQGSRSSGNTIYF. The CDR3 bases are TGTGCCAGCGTGCAGGGTAGCCGCTCCTCTGGAAACACCATATATTTT.

The rearrangement uses TRBV7-9 and TRBJ1-1; TRBD1 matches 7 bases. CDR3 length: 12 amino acids. V lost 4 bases, J lost 8 bases, and 4 bases stayed unmatched. Germline loops: CDR1 SEHNR, CDR2 FQNEAQ (reference sequence). DNA for the CDR3: TGTGCCAGCAGCTACTCGGACAGGGAAGCTTTCTTT. Its translation: CASSYSDREAFF.

This clone showed up just a few times. V is TRBV7-8 and J is TRBJ1-3, with 8 bases lining up with TRBD1. The V segment lost 6 bases and the J segment 3 bases; nucleotides outside the gene matches: 7. The CDR3 runs 15 residues. Germline V gene data show CDR1 as SGHVS and CDR2 as FQNEAQ. As DNA, the CDR3 is TGTGCCAGCAGACCCACAGGGGGTCTTGGAAACACCATATATTTT. It is translated as CASRPTGGLGNTIYF.

The CDR3 region has the DNA TGTGCCAGCTCACAAGCAGACAAGGGGTACGAGCAGTACTTC. Its protein product is CASSQADKGYEQYF. V gene TRBV18 combines with J gene TRBJ2-7, with D possibly being TRBD1 (5 bases). The V and J ends lost 4 bases and 4 bases respectively, with 14 bases between them. CDR1 is KGHSH, CDR2 LQKENI, per germline. CDR3 length: 14 amino acids.

Only a few counts were recorded for this clone. The chain links TRBV13 to TRBJ2-7; 8 nucleotides align to TRBD1. Germline values: CDR1 PRHDT, CDR2 FYEKMQ (reference sequence). This CDR3 is 14 amino acids long. The junction had 6 bases not matched to a gene; V was cut back by 6 bases and J by 2 bases. The CDR3 DNA reads as TGTGCCAGCAGAGCCGCAGGGGGCCCCTACGAGCAGTACTTC. Its protein product is CASRAAGGPYEQYF.

The rearrangement joins TRBV4-1 to TRBJ1-2; tentatively, D is TRBD1 (5 bases). In germline, CDR1 is MGHRA, CDR2 YSYEKL. The V end was cut by 0 bases, the J end by 4 bases, with 15 bases between. The CDR3 is 16 amino acids. The DNA of the CDR3 is TGCGCCAGCAGCCAAGATAAACGGGGGGGTCTCTATGGCTACACCTTC. Its protein is CASSQDKRGGLYGYTF.

The chain has TRBV4-3 and TRBJ1-1; tentative D call: TRBD1 (6 bases). CDR1 and CDR2 from the germline V gene are LGHNA and YSLEER. Between the trimmed V and J ends, which lost 0 bases and 3 bases, there was a span of 11 bases. CDR3 length equals 15 residues. CDR3 bases: TGCGCCAGCAGCCAAGAATGGGGGCGGGACACTGAAGCTTTCTTT. This sequence encodes CASSQEWGRDTEAFF.

The chain joins TRBV9 to TRBJ2-1; 9 bases align to TRBD2. Germline loops: CDR1 SGDLS, CDR2 YYNGEE. CDR3 length: 18 amino acids. The V and J ends lost 4 bases and 4 bases, in that order; junction bases with no gene match: 15. CDR3 bases: TGTGCCAGCAGCCCCCCTGTCCGGCGGGGGGGCCTGTACAATGAGCAGTTCTTC. Its protein product is CASSPPVRRGGLYNEQFF.

This clone has a handful of counts. The gene calls are TRBV7-2 and TRBJ2-6; weak D call: TRBD1 (5 bases). Germline loops: CDR1 SGHTA, CDR2 FQGNSA. The V and J ends lost 5 bases and 9 bases respectively, with 14 bases between them. The CDR3 length is 14 residues. CDR3 sequence (DNA): TGTGCCAGCAGCCCAAAAGGGGCCATCAACGTCCTGACTTTC. Encoded protein: CASSPKGAINVLTF.

The table lists this clone with a few counts. CDR3 in DNA: TGTGCCAGCAGTGCGGCGGGGGGATACAATGAGCAGTTCTTC. It translates to CASSAAGGYNEQFF. This chain connects TRBV2 to TRBJ2-1; TRBD2 matches at 8 bases. The CDR3 covers 14 residues. The germline CDR1 and CDR2 sequences are SNHLY and FYNNEI. The trim removed 4 bases at V and 4 bases at J, leaving 3 bases unmatched.

The CDR3 spells CAWSGTSNQPQHF. The CDR3 region has the DNA TGTGCCTGGAGTGGGACAAGCAATCAGCCCCAGCATTTT. The V gene is TRBV30, the J gene TRBJ1-5; TRBD1 is a possible D gene (5 bases). Trimming removed 1 base at V and 1 base at J, with 5 bases between. The CDR3 totals 13 residues. Germline V gene lookup returns CDR1 GTSNPN and CDR2 SVGIG (reference sequence).